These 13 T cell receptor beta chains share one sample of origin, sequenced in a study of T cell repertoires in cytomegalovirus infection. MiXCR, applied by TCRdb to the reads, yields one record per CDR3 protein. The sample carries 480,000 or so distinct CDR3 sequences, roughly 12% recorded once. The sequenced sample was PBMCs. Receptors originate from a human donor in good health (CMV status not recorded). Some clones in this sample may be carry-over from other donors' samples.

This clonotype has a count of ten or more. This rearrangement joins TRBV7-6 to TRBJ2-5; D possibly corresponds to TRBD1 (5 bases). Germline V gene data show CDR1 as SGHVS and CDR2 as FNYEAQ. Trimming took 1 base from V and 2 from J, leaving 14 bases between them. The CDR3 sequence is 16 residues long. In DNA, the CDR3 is TGTGCCAGCAGCTTAGTATACAGGACCCGTCAAGAGACCCAGTACTTC. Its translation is CASSLVYRTRQETQYF.

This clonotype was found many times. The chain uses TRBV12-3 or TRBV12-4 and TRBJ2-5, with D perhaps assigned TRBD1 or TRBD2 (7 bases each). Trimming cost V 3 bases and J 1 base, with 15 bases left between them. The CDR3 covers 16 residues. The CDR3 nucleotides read TGTGCCAGCAGTTTTAGACAGGGAGGGTCCCAAGAGACCCAGTACTTC. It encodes CASSFRQGGSQETQYF.

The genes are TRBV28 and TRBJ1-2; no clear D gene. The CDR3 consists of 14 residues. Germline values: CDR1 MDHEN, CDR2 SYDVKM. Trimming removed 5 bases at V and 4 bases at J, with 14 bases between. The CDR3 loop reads CASSPTPTRYGYTF. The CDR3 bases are TGTGCCAGCAGTCCCACTCCGACACGCTATGGCTACACCTTC.

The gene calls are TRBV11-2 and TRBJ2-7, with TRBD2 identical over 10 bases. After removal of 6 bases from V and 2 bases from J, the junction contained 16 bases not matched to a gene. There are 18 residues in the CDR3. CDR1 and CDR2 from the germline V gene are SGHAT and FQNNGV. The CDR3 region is CASSPTISSGRSAYEQYF. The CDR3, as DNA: TGTGCCAGCAGTCCGACGATCAGTAGCGGGAGGTCAGCCTACGAGCAGTACTTC. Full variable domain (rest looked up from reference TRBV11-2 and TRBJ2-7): EAGVAQSPRYKIIEKRQSVAFWCNPISGHATLYWYQQILGQGPKLLIQFQNNGVVDDSQLPKDRFSAERLKGVDSTLKIQPAKLEDSAVYLCASSPTISSGRSAYEQYFGPGTRLTVT.

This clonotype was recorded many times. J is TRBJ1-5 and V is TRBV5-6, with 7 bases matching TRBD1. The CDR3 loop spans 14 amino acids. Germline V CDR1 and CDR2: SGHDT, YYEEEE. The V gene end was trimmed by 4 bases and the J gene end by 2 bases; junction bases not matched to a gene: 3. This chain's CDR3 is CASSRQGGNQPQHF. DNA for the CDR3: TGTGCCAGCAGCCGACAGGGTGGCAATCAGCCCCAGCATTTT.

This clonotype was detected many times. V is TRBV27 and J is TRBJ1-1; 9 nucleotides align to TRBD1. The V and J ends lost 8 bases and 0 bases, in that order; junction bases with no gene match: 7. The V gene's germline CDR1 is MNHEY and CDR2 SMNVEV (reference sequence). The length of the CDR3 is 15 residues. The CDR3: CASRDRERMNTEAFF. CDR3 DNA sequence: TGTGCCAGCCGGGACAGGGAAAGGATGAACACTGAAGCTTTCTTT.

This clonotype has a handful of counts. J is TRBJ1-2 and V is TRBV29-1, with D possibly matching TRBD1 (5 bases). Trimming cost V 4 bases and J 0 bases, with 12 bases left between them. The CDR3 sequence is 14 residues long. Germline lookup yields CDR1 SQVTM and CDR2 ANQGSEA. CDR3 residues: CSVAKKGPNYGYTF. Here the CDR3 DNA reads TGCAGCGTTGCCAAGAAGGGGCCTAACTATGGCTACACCTTC.

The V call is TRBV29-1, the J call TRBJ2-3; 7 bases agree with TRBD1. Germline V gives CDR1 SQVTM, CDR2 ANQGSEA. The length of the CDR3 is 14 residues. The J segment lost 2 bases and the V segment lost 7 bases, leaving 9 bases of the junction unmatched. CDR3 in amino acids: CSALGTVFTDTQYF. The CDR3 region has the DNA TGCAGCGCCTTGGGGACAGTGTTCACAGATACGCAGTATTTT.

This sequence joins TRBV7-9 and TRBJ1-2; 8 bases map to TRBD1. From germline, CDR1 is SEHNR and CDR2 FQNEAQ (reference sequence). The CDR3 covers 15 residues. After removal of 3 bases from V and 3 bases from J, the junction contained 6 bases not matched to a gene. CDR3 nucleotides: TGTGCCAGCAGCTTCGGACAGGGACGCGACTATGGCTACACCTTC. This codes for CASSFGQGRDYGYTF.

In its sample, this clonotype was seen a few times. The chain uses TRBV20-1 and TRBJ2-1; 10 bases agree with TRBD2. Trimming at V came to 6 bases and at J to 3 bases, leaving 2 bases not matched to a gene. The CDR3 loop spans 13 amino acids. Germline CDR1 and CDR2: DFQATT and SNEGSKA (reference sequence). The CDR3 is CSALAGDYNEQFF. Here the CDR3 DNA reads TGCAGTGCCCTAGCGGGGGACTACAATGAGCAGTTCTTC.

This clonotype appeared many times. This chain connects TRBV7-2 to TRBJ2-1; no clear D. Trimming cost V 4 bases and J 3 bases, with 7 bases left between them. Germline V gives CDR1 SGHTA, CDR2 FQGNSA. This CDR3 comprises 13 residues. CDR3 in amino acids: CASSSDGYNEQFF. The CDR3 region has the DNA TGTGCCAGCAGCTCGGACGGCTACAATGAGCAGTTCTTC.

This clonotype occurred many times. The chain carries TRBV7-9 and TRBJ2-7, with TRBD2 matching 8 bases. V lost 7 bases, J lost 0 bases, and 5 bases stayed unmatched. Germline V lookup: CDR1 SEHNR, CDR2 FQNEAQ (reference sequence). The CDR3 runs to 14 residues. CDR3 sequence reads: CASIPGTSSYEQYF. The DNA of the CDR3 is TGTGCCAGCATCCCCGGGACTAGCTCCTACGAGCAGTACTTC.

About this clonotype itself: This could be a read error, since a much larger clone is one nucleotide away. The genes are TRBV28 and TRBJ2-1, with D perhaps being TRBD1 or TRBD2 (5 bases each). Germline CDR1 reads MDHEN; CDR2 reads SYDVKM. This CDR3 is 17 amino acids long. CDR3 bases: TGTACCAGCAGTCCCACGGGGACGAGGAGAAAAAACAATGAGCAGTTCTTC. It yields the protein CTSSPTGTRRKNNEQFF.